The rows below give T cell receptor beta chains drawn from one sample of a study of molecular identifiers for immune sequencing clone quantification. TCRdb reprocessed the PCR reads via MiXCR and lists one record per CDR3 protein. The sample has about 500,000 distinct CDR3 sequences, about a fifth seen once; the top ten hold approximately 0.84%. Sample: naive CD8+ T cells from blood, with Jurkat cell RNA spiked in. The source is a human donor in good health. Some libraries in this study had Jurkat cell RNA spiked in. Both conserved end residues are part of each CDR3.

j_call	v_call	cdr3_length	cdr3_aa
TRBJ1-1	TRBV4-1	14	CASSPARVSTEAFF
TRBJ2-5	TRBV7-9	13	CASSPQIQETQYF
TRBJ1-3	TRBV20-1	14	CSARDTDRGNTIYF
TRBJ2-7	TRBV4-1	15	CASSQRTGGIYEQYF
TRBJ1-1	TRBV6-1	13	CASRAGVLAEAFF
TRBJ2-3	TRBV4-2	16	CASSQWTSGNTDTQYF
TRBJ2-7	TRBV6-5	16	CASSYPSDENSYEQYF
TRBJ2-7	TRBV10-3	15	CAIRPVQGAADEQYF
TRBJ2-7	TRBV4-3	14	CASSQGARTYEQYF
TRBJ1-2	TRBV12-3/TRBV12-4	14	CASSNTEAPAGYTF
TRBJ2-1	TRBV30	13	CAWGTSGGDEQFF
TRBJ2-3	TRBV7-6	17	CASSLATSGSFADTQYF
TRBJ2-7	TRBV27	16	CASSPHYRDRTYEQYF
TRBJ2-7	TRBV9	14	CASSAGLASYEQYF
TRBJ2-1	TRBV5-6	15	CASSEDRSSYNGQFF
TRBJ2-5	TRBV11-3	14	CASSPGSGMETQYF
TRBJ2-1	TRBV12-3/TRBV12-4	13	CASSPAGPNEQFF
TRBJ2-6	TRBV5-6	18	CASSLEGSGSSGANVLTF
TRBJ2-1	TRBV7-3	15	CASSSQAGGPDEQFF
TRBJ1-6	TRBV27	13	CASSFDSNSPLHF
TRBJ2-7	TRBV7-8	14	CASSFEGTDYEQYF
TRBJ1-2	TRBV7-9	16	CASSPSTGLANYGYTF
TRBJ2-4	TRBV15	16	CATSPRGGVAKNIQYF
TRBJ1-1	TRBV7-9	13	CASSSLGGTEAFF
TRBJ1-4	TRBV4-3	18	CASSQDLMDVSFREKLFF
TRBJ2-5	TRBV5-6	15	CASSLTPTGVETQYF
TRBJ2-7	TRBV30	16	CAWLGFEPGQGYEQYF
TRBJ1-1	TRBV29-1	12	CSVVWGLTEAFF
TRBJ2-7	TRBV27	13	CASSLGGPGEQYF
TRBJ2-5	TRBV4-2	13	CASSLPQEETQYF
TRBJ1-1	TRBV4-2	16	CASSQGTGALNTEAFF
TRBJ2-3	TRBV28	15	CASSLKSGRLDTQYF
TRBJ2-1	TRBV29-1	10	CSVLSHEQFF
TRBJ2-4	TRBV6-1	15	CASSPWGRTKNIQYF
TRBJ2-1	TRBV4-1	16	CASSQRSSGSYNEQFF
TRBJ2-2	TRBV3-1	18	CASSARDSQTPGGGELFF
TRBJ1-1	TRBV5-1	12	CASSLTGLEAFF
TRBJ2-7	TRBV11-2	14	CASSATGISYEQYF
TRBJ1-1	TRBV5-1	15	CASSLYRGLNTEAFF
TRBJ2-7	TRBV30	12	CAWRTGGGEQYF
TRBJ2-1	TRBV12-3/TRBV12-4	16	CASSLTEYRPGQGRFF
TRBJ2-5	TRBV7-2	16	CASTRSDRLYQETQYF
TRBJ1-4	TRBV14	17	CASSQGPVVVTNEKLFF
TRBJ1-2	TRBV6-5	13	CASTGGQNYGYTF
TRBJ2-2	TRBV27	16	CASSLTGDLNAGELFF
TRBJ2-3	TRBV9	17	CASSVAPSGSISDTQYF
TRBJ2-7	TRBV7-9	12	CASSLYALEQYF
TRBJ2-2	TRBV4-1	14	CATKRGGDTGELFF
TRBJ2-2	TRBV19	15	CASSTGMSWTGELFF
TRBJ2-5	TRBV3-1	16	CASSPGTSGPGETQYF
TRBJ2-7	TRBV5-6	14	CASSPDRASTKQYF
TRBJ2-5	TRBV5-6	15	CASSAWTGYQETQYF
TRBJ1-5	TRBV7-2	16	CASSLAFVGNNQPQHF
TRBJ2-7	TRBV19	15	CASSIVQDPSGEQYF
TRBJ2-4	TRBV2	16	CASSDQAGLAKNIQYF